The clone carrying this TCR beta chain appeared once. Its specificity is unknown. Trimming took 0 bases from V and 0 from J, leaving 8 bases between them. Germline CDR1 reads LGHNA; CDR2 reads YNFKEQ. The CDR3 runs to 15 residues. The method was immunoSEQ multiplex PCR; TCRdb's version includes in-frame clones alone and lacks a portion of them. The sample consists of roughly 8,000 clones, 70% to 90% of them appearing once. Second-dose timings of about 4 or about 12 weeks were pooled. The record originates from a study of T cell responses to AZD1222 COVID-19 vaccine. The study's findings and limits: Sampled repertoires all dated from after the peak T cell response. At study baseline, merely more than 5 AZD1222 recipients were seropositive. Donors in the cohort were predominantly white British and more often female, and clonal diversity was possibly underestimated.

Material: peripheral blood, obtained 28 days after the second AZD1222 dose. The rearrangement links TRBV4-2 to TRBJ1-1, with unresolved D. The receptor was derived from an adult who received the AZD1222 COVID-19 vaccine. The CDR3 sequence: CASSQEAALNTEAFF. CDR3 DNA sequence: TGTGCCAGCAGCCAAGAGGCAGCCTTGAACACTGAAGCTTTCTTT.